The 8 T cell receptor beta chains listed next were all sequenced from one sample in a study of Ad26.COV2.S vaccination and SARS-CoV-2 variants. Treatment specified: about 20 received Ad26.COV2.S at low or high dose, single or two shots; roughly 5 received placebo; per-sample allocation not given. Material that was analyzed had been drawn on day 63 after the first vaccine or placebo injection. Here immunoSEQ multiplex PCR was the method, and the copy in TCRdb shows in-frame clones only, minus some. The table shows 250,000 to 300,000 clones, with about 89% occurring only once. The material sequenced was peripheral blood, taken in a trial of Ad26.COV2.S vaccine versus placebo. All receptors derive from a person aged 18 to 59 who received the Ad26.COV2.S COVID-19 vaccine or a placebo.

The chain is built from TRBV3-1 (or the pseudogene TRBV3-2) and TRBJ2-2; unclear D gene. Looked up from germline, CDR1 is LGHDT and CDR2 is YNNKEL (reference sequence). The germline V and J ends were trimmed by 1 base and 5 bases, with 8 bases remaining between them. The CDR3 consists of 14 residues. The chain's CDR3 is CASSQGVQTGELFF. The CDR3 nucleotides are TGTGCCAGCAGCCAAGGGGTTCAGACCGGGGAGCTGTTTTTT.

The genes are TRBV25-1 and TRBJ1-1, with D possibly matching TRBD1 (6 bases). The germline V gene encodes CDR1 MGHDK and CDR2 SYGVNS. The CDR3 totals 16 residues. V was trimmed by 2 bases and J by 1 base, leaving 14 bases between them. CDR3 sequence reads: CASSELGTPGNTEAFF. CDR3 nucleotide sequence: TGTGCCAGCAGTGAACTCGGGACACCTGGGAACACTGAAGCTTTCTTT.

V gene TRBV9 combines with J gene TRBJ1-2; no clear D gene. The CDR3 runs 13 residues. CDR1 and CDR2 (germline): SGDLS, YYNGEE. Trimming removed 4 bases at V and 4 bases at J, with 11 bases between. The CDR3 spells CASSTISGYGYTF. In DNA, the CDR3 is TGTGCCAGCAGCACGATAAGCGGCTATGGCTACACCTTC.

Only a few counts were recorded for this clone. The chain combines TRBV18 with TRBJ1-3, with TRBD1 identical over 7 bases. The V and J ends lost 2 bases and 0 bases, in that order; junction bases with no gene match: 4. CDR1 and CDR2 (germline): KGHSH, LQKENI. CDR3 length: 16 residues. The CDR3 loop reads CASSPTGVGSGNTIYF. The CDR3 coding sequence is TGTGCCAGCTCACCAACAGGGGTAGGCTCTGGAAACACCATATATTTT.

This clone has only one observation. The V call is TRBV11-2, the J call TRBJ2-3, with D unclear. Germline-derived CDR1 and CDR2 are SGHAT and FQNNGV. The CDR3 loop spans 13 amino acids. V was shortened by 2 bases and J by 11 bases, with 14 bases between the two germline ends. Here the CDR3 reads CASSLPNSLVQYF. The CDR3 nucleotides read TGTGCCAGCAGCTTACCGAACAGTTTAGTGCAGTATTTT.

The chain carries TRBV27 and TRBJ1-5, with D hard to call. CDR1 MNHEY and CDR2 SMNVEV come from the germline V gene (reference sequence). Trimming took off 5 bases at V and 0 bases at J, with 14 bases between the two ends. This CDR3 has 16 residues. The DNA for the CDR3 is TGTGCCAGCAGTCAAGGTGGAGGATATAGCAATCAGCCCCAGCATTTT. Protein sequence: CASSQGGGYSNQPQHF.

A word on this clone: The same CDR3 also results from other DNA sequences found in this sample. This chain uses TRBV5-1 with TRBJ1-2; possibly TRBD1 for D (5 bases). The V end was cut by 1 base, the J end by 8 bases, with 9 bases between. The germline V gene has CDR1 SGHRS and CDR2 YFSETQ. The CDR3 loop spans 12 amino acids. This chain's CDR3 is CASSLQGDGYTF. CDR3 DNA sequence: TGCGCCAGCAGCTTGCAGGGAGACGGCTACACCTTC. Filled out from reference TRBV5-1 and TRBJ1-2, the complete variable domain reads KAGVTQTPRYLIKTRGQQVTLSCSPISGHRSVSWYQQTPGQGLQFLFEYFSETQRNKGNFPGRFSGRQFSNSRSEMNVSTLELGDSALYLCASSLQGDGYTFGSGTRLTVV.

The chain joins TRBV9 to TRBJ2-7; possibly TRBD1 for D (5 bases). The CDR3 totals 12 residues. The ends were cut back, 2 bases at V and 5 bases at J, with 8 bases in the middle. Germline CDR1 SGDLS, CDR2 YYNGEE. DNA of the CDR3: TGTGCCAGCAGCGTGGACACCCACGAGCAGTACTTC. Its translation is CASSVDTHEQYF.